Below, one T cell receptor beta chain is given with its context. The data were obtained in a study of radiotherapy plus CTLA-4 blockade in lung cancer. Study in general: Of all patients, about 17% responded objectively and roughly 31% showed disease control.

Chemo-refractory metastatic non-small-cell lung cancer patients underwent focal radiation alongside CTLA-4 blockade with ipilimumab. CDR3 length: 16 amino acids. Germline V gene lookup returns CDR1 SGHVS and CDR2 FNYEAQ. V was clipped by 5 bases and J by 4 bases; unmatched bases: 11. Sequencing was performed with immunoSEQ multiplex PCR; in TCRdb, only in-frame clones are kept and a portion is missing. The profile covers 75,000 to 100,000 clones, with just over 85% appearing a single time and roughly 4.6% taken by the ten largest. The sequenced sample was peripheral blood, obtained from a patient treated with radiotherapy plus ipilimumab. This rearrangement joins TRBV7-6 to TRBJ2-1; the match to TRBD2 covers 7 bases. The source is a human donor with non-small cell lung cancer that progressed on radiotherapy plus ipilimumab. Here the CDR3 reads CASSHLGGSGYNEQFF. In DNA, the CDR3 is TGTGCCAGCAGCCACCTCGGCGGGAGTGGATACAATGAGCAGTTCTTC.